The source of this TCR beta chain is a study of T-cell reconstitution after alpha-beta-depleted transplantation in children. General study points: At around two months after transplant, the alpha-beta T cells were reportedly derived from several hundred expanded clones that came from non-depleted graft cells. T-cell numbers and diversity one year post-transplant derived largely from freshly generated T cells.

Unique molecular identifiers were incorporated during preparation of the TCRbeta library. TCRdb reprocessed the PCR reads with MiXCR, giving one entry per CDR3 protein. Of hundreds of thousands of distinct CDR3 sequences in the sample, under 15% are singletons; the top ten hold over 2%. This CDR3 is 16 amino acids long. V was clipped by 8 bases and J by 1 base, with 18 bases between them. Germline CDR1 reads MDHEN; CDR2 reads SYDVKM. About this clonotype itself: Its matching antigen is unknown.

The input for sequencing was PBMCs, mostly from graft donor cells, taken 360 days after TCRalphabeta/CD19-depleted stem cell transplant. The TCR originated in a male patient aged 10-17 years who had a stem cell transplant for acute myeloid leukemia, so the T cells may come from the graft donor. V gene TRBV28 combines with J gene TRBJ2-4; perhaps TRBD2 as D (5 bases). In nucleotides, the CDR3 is TGTGCCAGCCCCCCGGGCCTCGGGGAGGCCAAAAACATTCAGTACTTC. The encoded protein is CASPPGLGEAKNIQYF.